The 30 T cell receptor beta chains presented below share a single source sample, sequenced in a study of blood T cell repertoires in COVID-19. Using immunoSEQ multiplex PCR, the repertoire was profiled, and TCRdb retains in-frame clones only, with some absent. The table lists around 78,000 clones, approximately 88% of them singletons. The specimen was peripheral blood. All receptors come from a human donor in a cohort sampled during active COVID-19.

The V gene is TRBV6-4, the J gene TRBJ1-2; 8 bases map to TRBD1. Germline trimming cut 2 bases from V and 5 bases from J; bases unmatched to any gene: 7. Germline lookup yields CDR1 MRHNA and CDR2 SNTAGT. CDR3 length equals 15 residues. For the CDR3, the DNA is TGTGCCAGCAGTGACACGGGACAGGCGCTATATGGCTACACCTTC. Protein: CASSDTGQALYGYTF.

This clone was detected only a few times. Other DNA variants within this sample encode the same CDR3. The chain has TRBV9 and TRBJ2-2; possible D gene TRBD2, 5 bases. Germline V gives CDR1 SGDLS, CDR2 YYNGEE. CDR3 length: 16 amino acids. The V end was cut by 0 bases, the J end by 1 base, with 10 bases between. CDR3 in amino acids: CASSVALAGNTGELFF. The CDR3 DNA reads as TGTGCCAGCAGCGTAGCCCTGGCGGGGAACACCGGGGAGCTGTTTTTT.

This sequence joins TRBV30 and TRBJ1-1; D is perhaps TRBD1 (6 bases). The CDR3 is 15 residues long. Germline values: CDR1 GTSNPN, CDR2 SVGIG (reference sequence). V was clipped by 2 bases and J by 1 base, with 14 bases between them. CDR3 residues: CAWSIPGQPNTEAFF. In DNA form, the CDR3 reads TGTGCCTGGAGTATACCAGGACAGCCGAACACTGAAGCTTTCTTT.

This chain uses TRBV19 with TRBJ1-3; 7 nucleotides line up with TRBD1. This CDR3 region has 13 residues. Germline lookup yields CDR1 LNHDA and CDR2 SQIVND (reference sequence). Trimming took 5 bases from V and 4 from J; bases not matched to a gene: 2. The CDR3 loop reads CASSQDRGNTIYF. The CDR3 coding sequence is TGTGCCAGTAGTCAGGACAGGGGAAACACCATATATTTT.

The CDR3 protein is CATSDGGAQPQHF. CDR3 coding DNA: TGTGCCACCAGTGATGGCGGCGCTCAGCCCCAGCATTTT. The J gene is TRBJ1-5, the V gene TRBV24-1; no definite D call. Between the trimmed V and J ends, which lost 3 bases and 6 bases, there was a span of 8 bases. This CDR3 has 13 amino acids. Germline values: CDR1 KGHDR, CDR2 SFDVKD.

For the CDR3, the DNA is TGTGCCAGTAGTACACAGGGGGCTAACAATCAGCCCCAGCATTTT. Amino acid sequence: CASSTQGANNQPQHF. V usage is TRBV19 and J usage is TRBJ1-5, with TRBD1 matching over 9 bases. The V gene's germline CDR1 is LNHDA and CDR2 SQIVND (reference sequence). V was pared by 4 bases and J by 3 bases, with 4 bases of the junction left unmatched. The length of the CDR3 is 15 residues. The whole variable domain, filled in from reference TRBV19 and TRBJ1-5, reads DGGITQSPKYLFRKEGQNVTLSCEQNLNHDAMYWYRQDPGQGLRLIYYSQIVNDFQKGDIAEGYSVSREKKESFPLTVTSAQKNPTAFYLCASSTQGANNQPQHFGDGTRLSIL.

The J gene is TRBJ1-2, the V gene TRBV24-1; D unresolved. V lost 2 bases to trimming and J lost 7 bases, with 13 bases between them. Germline V gene sequence: CDR1 KGHDR, CDR2 SFDVKD. This CDR3 contains 14 residues. CDR3 in amino acids: CATSDYPGSGGYTF. CDR3 nucleotide sequence: TGTGCCACCAGTGATTACCCGGGGTCGGGTGGCTACACCTTC.

This chain links TRBV24-1 with TRBJ2-5, with D possibly matching TRBD1 (6 bases). This CDR3 comprises 15 residues. Between the trimmed V and J ends, which lost 2 bases and 4 bases, there was a span of 13 bases. Germline V gene sequence: CDR1 KGHDR, CDR2 SFDVKD. CDR3 sequence reads: CATSDSYRVRETQYF. The CDR3 coding sequence is TGTGCCACCAGTGATTCTTACAGGGTTAGAGAGACCCAGTACTTC.

This clone was counted only a few times. The chain couples TRBV12-5 to TRBJ2-1, with 11 bases fitting TRBD2. Germline assignment: CDR1 LGHNT and CDR2 FRNRAP. J lost 6 bases, V lost 6 bases, and 1 base had no gene match. The CDR3 loop spans 13 amino acids. The CDR3 bases are TGTGCTAGTGGACTAGCGGGAGTCAATGAGCAGTTCTTC. It codes for CASGLAGVNEQFF.

The chain is built from TRBV12-2 and TRBJ1-5; TRBD1 reflects the table's D call only, with no check against the DNA. TRBV12-2 is a documented pseudogene. This CDR3 has 17 residues. Written as DNA, the CDR3 is TGTGCAAGTCGCTCCTCCCTGACAGATTATAGCAATCAGCCCCAGCATTTT. This sequence encodes CASRSSLTDYSNQPQHF.

The V gene is TRBV7-3, the J gene TRBJ2-7; D is perhaps TRBD2 (6 bases). Germline-derived CDR1 and CDR2 are SGHTA and FQGTGA. V dropped 5 bases and J dropped 5 bases, with 13 bases sitting between them. The CDR3 sequence is 13 residues long. The CDR3 loop reads CASSRRGTDEQYF. Here the CDR3 DNA reads TGTGCCAGCAGCCGACGGGGGACTGACGAGCAGTACTTC.

This chain connects TRBV2 to TRBJ2-5; 7 positions match TRBD1. CDR3 length: 12 amino acids. Germline CDR1 SNHLY, CDR2 FYNNEI. The ends lost 5 bases at V and 5 bases at J; junction bases unmatched: 2. The DNA of the CDR3 is TGTGCCAGCAGTAGGGGGCTTGAGACCCAGTACTTC. Protein product: CASSRGLETQYF.

This chain connects TRBV7-3 to TRBJ2-5, with TRBD2 matching 9 bases. CDR1 is SGHTA, CDR2 FQGTGA, per germline. The junction had 8 bases not matched to a gene; V was cut back by 6 bases and J by 3 bases. The CDR3 spans 15 residues. CDR3 DNA sequence: TGTGCCAGCAGGCCCGGGACTAGCCTAAAAGAGACCCAGTACTTC. This sequence encodes CASRPGTSLKETQYF.

The chain recombines TRBV15 with TRBJ1-1, with D possibly being TRBD1 (5 bases). Germline V gene lookup returns CDR1 LNHNV and CDR2 YYDKDF (reference sequence). This CDR3 region has 14 residues. V was clipped by 1 base and J by 3 bases, with 9 bases between them. The chain's CDR3 is CATSRGRVDTEAFF. The CDR3 coding sequence is TGTGCCACCAGCAGAGGCAGGGTTGACACTGAAGCTTTCTTT.

This chain joins TRBV4-3 and TRBJ1-1, with TRBD1 matching over 10 bases. The V gene's germline CDR1 is LGHNA and CDR2 YSLEER. The CDR3 length is 12 residues. V was pared by 4 bases and J by 9 bases, with 2 bases of the junction left unmatched. CDR3 amino acids: CASSRDRGKAFF. CDR3 sequence (DNA): TGCGCCAGCAGCCGGGACAGGGGAAAAGCTTTCTTT.

The chain recombines TRBV7-2 with TRBJ2-2; D not resolved. The CDR3 has 14 residues. The germline V gene has CDR1 SGHTA and CDR2 FQGNSA. Trimming took off 5 bases at V and 3 bases at J, with 10 bases between the two ends. This CDR3 reads CASSPVIDTGELFF. CDR3 nucleotide sequence: TGTGCCAGCAGCCCCGTAATTGACACCGGGGAGCTGTTTTTT.

The J gene is TRBJ1-2, the V gene TRBV19, with D tentatively TRBD1 (6 bases). The germline V and J ends were trimmed by 5 bases and 8 bases, with 15 bases remaining between them. Germline CDR1 is LNHDA and CDR2 is SQIVND (reference sequence). The CDR3 contains 13 residues. CDR3 bases: TGTGCCAGTAGTCCCCAGGGGTTGTGGGGCTACACCTTC. Encoded protein: CASSPQGLWGYTF.

The chain carries TRBV6-5 and TRBJ1-1, with TRBD1 matching over 9 bases. Trimming took 5 bases from V and 3 from J; bases not matched to a gene: 4. CDR1 MNHEY and CDR2 SVGAGI come from the germline V gene. CDR3 size: 14 residues. The CDR3 sequence is CASSPQGAYTEAFF. The CDR3 coding sequence is TGTGCCAGCAGTCCACAGGGGGCTTACACTGAAGCTTTCTTT.

This rearrangement joins TRBV12-5 to TRBJ2-2, with D perhaps matching TRBD1 (5 bases). From germline, CDR1 is LGHNT and CDR2 FRNRAP. Trimming pared 6 bases from V and 4 bases from J, leaving 9 bases between. The length of the CDR3 is 13 residues. CDR3 residues: CASGPDSTGELFF. For the CDR3, the DNA is TGTGCTAGTGGCCCCGACAGCACCGGGGAGCTGTTTTTT.

The chain has TRBV5-8 and TRBJ1-2; no definite D call. Trimming took off 2 bases at V and 7 bases at J, with 15 bases between the two ends. The CDR3 runs 14 residues. Germline V gene data show CDR1 as SGHTS and CDR2 as YDEGEE. This CDR3 reads CASSFGSRSGGYTF. The DNA for the CDR3 is TGTGCCAGCAGCTTCGGGTCTCGATCGGGTGGCTACACCTTC.

The rearrangement uses TRBV24-1 and TRBJ1-5, with a possible D match to TRBD1 (6 bases). The CDR3 contains 14 residues. The V and J ends lost 9 bases and 5 bases respectively, with 16 bases between them. Germline lookup yields CDR1 KGHDR and CDR2 SFDVKD. The CDR3 nucleotides read TGTGCCACCCGACAAGAACAGGGCTATCAGCCCCAGCATTTT. Protein sequence: CATRQEQGYQPQHF.

This clone was recorded a few times. The chain is built from TRBV18 and TRBJ1-1; unclear D gene. Germline lookup yields CDR1 KGHSH and CDR2 LQKENI. This CDR3 comprises 13 residues. The V gene lost 4 bases and the J gene lost 1 base, with 7 bases spanning the gap. The DNA of the CDR3 is TGTGCCAGCTCACGGGCAGCGAACACTGAAGCTTTCTTT. Amino acid sequence: CASSRAANTEAFF. Combining the CDR3 with reference TRBV18 and TRBJ1-1 gives the whole variable domain NAGVMQNPRHLVRRRGQEARLRCSPMKGHSHVYWYRQLPEEGLKFMVYLQKENIIDESGMPKERFSAEFPKEGPSILRIQQVVRGDSAAYFCASSRAANTEAFFGQGTRLTVV.

The CDR3 sequence: CASSFDRLSYNEQFF. CDR3 DNA sequence: TGTGCCAGCAGTTTCGACAGACTCTCCTACAATGAGCAGTTCTTC. The chain is built from TRBV28 and TRBJ2-1; D possibly corresponds to TRBD1 (5 bases). The CDR3 extends over 15 amino acids. Trimming cost V 3 bases and J 0 bases, with 9 bases left between them. Germline CDR1 and CDR2: MDHEN and SYDVKM.

The table lists this clone with a count of one. The chain recombines TRBV27 with TRBJ2-7; 11 bases map to TRBD2. V was pared by 4 bases and J by 4 bases, with 3 bases of the junction left unmatched. The germline gives CDR1 MNHEY, CDR2 SMNVEV (reference sequence). The CDR3 is made up of 14 amino acids. This CDR3 reads CASSSLAGGYEQYF. CDR3 nucleotides: TGTGCCAGCAGTTCCTTAGCGGGAGGGTACGAGCAGTACTTC.

The chain carries TRBV3-1 (or the pseudogene TRBV3-2) and TRBJ2-2; 9 bases map to TRBD1. Germline V lookup: CDR1 LGHDT, CDR2 YNNKEL (reference sequence). V dropped 0 bases and J dropped 0; count of bases not matched to a gene: 5. The CDR3 runs to 18 residues. Written as DNA, the CDR3 is TGTGCCAGCAGCCAAGACGGGGACAGGGCCACGAACACCGGGGAGCTGTTTTTT. Translation gives CASSQDGDRATNTGELFF.

CDR3 region: CASSGGTGVVYNSPLHF. For the CDR3, the DNA is TGTGCCAGCAGCGGGGGGACAGGTGTCGTCTATAATTCACCCCTCCACTTT. The chain links TRBV5-6 to TRBJ1-6, with 8 bases that match TRBD1. J gave up 3 bases and V 4 bases, and 9 bases lay outside the gene matches. This CDR3 has 17 amino acids. The germline CDR1 and CDR2 sequences are SGHDT and YYEEEE.

The gene calls are TRBV28 and TRBJ2-3; D may be TRBD2 (6 bases). Germline assignment: CDR1 MDHEN and CDR2 SYDVKM. With 6 bases removed from V and 1 base from J, the gap between germline ends came to 23 bases. The CDR3 loop spans 18 amino acids. The CDR3 spells CASSSAVGGKSGTDTQYF. The CDR3 DNA is TGTGCCAGCAGCTCTGCCGTGGGCGGGAAGAGTGGCACAGATACGCAGTATTTT.

The CDR3 nucleotides are TGCGCCAGCCGGACTAGCGGGAGCTCCTACAATGAGCAGTTCTTC. As protein: CASRTSGSSYNEQFF. The rearrangement uses TRBV5-1 and TRBJ2-1; 13 positions agree with TRBD2. This CDR3 comprises 15 residues. Per the germline V gene, CDR1 is SGHRS and CDR2 is YFSETQ. The V gene end was trimmed by 7 bases and the J gene end by 0 bases; junction bases not matched to a gene: 1.

The rearrangement joins TRBV11-2 to TRBJ1-2, with TRBD1 as a possible D gene (5 bases). The germline gives CDR1 SGHAT, CDR2 FQNNGV. CDR3 size: 15 residues. V was clipped by 0 bases and J by 4 bases, with 12 bases between them. The CDR3 sequence is CASSLERGGSYGYTF. The CDR3 DNA sequence: TGTGCCAGCAGCTTAGAGCGGGGGGGGTCCTATGGCTACACCTTC. Filled out from reference TRBV11-2 and TRBJ1-2, the complete variable domain reads EAGVAQSPRYKIIEKRQSVAFWCNPISGHATLYWYQQILGQGPKLLIQFQNNGVVDDSQLPKDRFSAERLKGVDSTLKIQPAKLEDSAVYLCASSLERGGSYGYTFGSGTRLTVV.

The chain uses TRBV20-1 and TRBJ2-7, with 8 positions matching TRBD2. The CDR3 has 15 amino acids. V gave up 3 bases and J gave up 0 bases; unmatched junction bases: 7. Germline-derived CDR1 and CDR2 are DFQATT and SNEGSKA (reference sequence). CDR3 sequence reads: CSASYTSGGSYEQYF. CDR3 nucleotide sequence: TGCAGTGCTAGTTATACTAGCGGTGGCTCCTACGAGCAGTACTTC.